This T cell receptor beta chain was identified in a study of patients and donors after allogeneic stem cell transplantation. J was trimmed by 5 bases and V by 1 base; bases with no gene match: 5. In germline, CDR1 is DFQATT, CDR2 SNEGSKA (reference sequence). The CDR3 loop spans 15 amino acids. TCRdb ran MiXCR on the RT-PCR reads and lists one entry per CDR3 protein. The table lists about a million distinct CDR3 sequences, more than 15% of them singletons. The sample comprised blood, either unsorted or a sorted T cell fraction (not recorded which). The TCR was taken from a human donor who was either an allogeneic HSCT recipient or a stem cell or donor lymphocyte infusion donor (not recorded which). It is not recorded whose cells these are; they may come from a transplant donor. The chain links TRBV20-1 to TRBJ1-5, with 10 positions matching TRBD1. CDR3 nucleotide sequence: TGCAGTGCTAGAGTAGGCGGGACAGGGGATCAGCCCCAGCATTTT. The encoded protein is CSARVGGTGDQPQHF.